This is a list of T cell receptor beta chains from one sample in a study of T cells in Graves' hyperthyroidism and ophthalmopathy. Each CDR3 protein is one row after TCRdb ran MiXCR on the multiplex PCR reads. The sample has 300,000 to 450,000 distinct CDR3 sequences, roughly 18% seen once. Material for sequencing was blood. The receptors stem from a woman between 40 and 55 years old with Graves' ophthalmopathy. The CDR3 runs from the conserved cysteine through the conserved F or W. Each record gives: clone size, D gene, CDR3 length, V gene, J gene, CDR3 protein, CDR3 DNA. The D gene is left open where the match is weak. Rows may omit the clone size; those that give it use once, few, many or a size class.

>many|TRBD1|20|TRBV7-6|TRBJ1-1
CASSLVPGGTGAIMNTEAFF
TGTGCCAGCAGCTTAGTACCGGGGGGGACAGGGGCAATCATGAACACTGAAGCTTTCTTT
>many|.|16|TRBV9|TRBJ1-2
CASSPGTSPGNYGYTF
TGTGCCAGCAGCCCCGGGACCTCTCCTGGAAACTATGGCTACACCTTC
>many|TRBD2|15|TRBV27|TRBJ2-7
CASSSTSVYSYEQYF
TGTGCCAGCAGTTCGACTAGCGTCTATTCCTACGAGCAGTACTTC
>many|.|15|TRBV18|TRBJ1-3
CASSPGGSSGNTIYF
TGTGCCAGCTCACCGGGGGGCAGCTCTGGAAACACCATATATTTT
>many|TRBD1|14|TRBV27|TRBJ2-2
CASSQNRGRGELFF
TGTGCCAGCAGTCAGAACAGGGGCCGAGGGGAGCTGTTTTTT
>many|TRBD2|16|TRBV11-2|TRBJ2-7
CASSPLGTSGSYEQYF
TGTGCCAGCAGCCCCCTCGGTACTAGCGGGAGCTACGAGCAGTACTTC
>many|.|14|TRBV28|TRBJ2-7
CASSTGRSTYEQYF
TGTGCCAGCAGCACCGGGAGATCCACCTACGAGCAGTACTTC
>.|.|15|TRBV2|TRBJ2-4
CASSAGTLAKNIQYF
TGTGCCAGCAGTGCAGGGACCCTAGCCAAAAACATTCAGTACTTC
>many|.|14|TRBV29-1|TRBJ1-2
CSVETGGVDYGYTF
TGCAGCGTAGAAACCGGGGGGGTTGACTATGGCTACACCTTC
>many|.|13|TRBV30|TRBJ2-2
CAWSGVASGELFF
TGTGCCTGGAGTGGTGTAGCTTCAGGGGAGCTGTTTTTT
>many|TRBD1|15|TRBV25-1|TRBJ2-5
CASMLQGAGGETQYF
TGTGCCAGCATGTTACAGGGGGCAGGGGGAGAGACCCAGTACTTC
>many|.|15|TRBV6-5|TRBJ1-1
CASSSRSRKNTEAFF
TGTGCCAGCAGTTCGAGGTCCAGAAAGAACACTGAAGCTTTCTTT
>many|TRBD1|13|TRBV29-1|TRBJ1-2
CSAQGQLSDGYTF
TGCAGCGCCCAGGGACAGTTAAGCGATGGCTACACCTTC
>many|.|15|TRBV5-1|TRBJ2-2
CASSLVAGNTGELFF
TGTGCCAGCAGCTTAGTGGCAGGGAACACCGGGGAGCTGTTTTTT
>many|TRBD1|14|TRBV30|TRBJ1-2
CAWSGGQAFYGYTF
TGTGCCTGGAGTGGGGGACAGGCTTTCTATGGCTACACCTTC
>many|TRBD1|14|TRBV28|TRBJ2-7
CASSMTGTHYEQYF
TGTGCCAGCAGTATGACAGGGACCCACTACGAGCAGTACTTC
>many|.|13|TRBV13|TRBJ1-1
CASSLEVGAEAFF
TGTGCCAGCAGCTTAGAGGTGGGCGCTGAAGCTTTCTTT
>.|TRBD1|15|TRBV6-1|TRBJ1-2
CASSRTGTGMNGYTF
TGTGCCAGCAGCAGAACCGGGACAGGGATGAATGGCTACACCTTC
>many|.|17|TRBV4-1|TRBJ2-7
CASSQPQRGVVFYEQYF
TGCGCCAGCAGCCAACCCCAAAGGGGGGTGGTATTCTACGAGCAGTACTTC
>many|.|13|TRBV20-1|TRBJ1-5
CSAREGVQQPQHF
TGCAGTGCTAGAGAGGGGGTCCAGCAGCCCCAGCATTTT
>many|.|11|TRBV30|TRBJ1-2
CAQYINYGYTF
TGTGCACAATACATAAACTATGGCTACACCTTC
>many|.|15|TRBV12-3/TRBV12-4|TRBJ1-1
CASRPRPRKNTEAFF
TGTGCCAGCCGACCTCGCCCGCGAAAGAACACTGAAGCTTTCTTT
>once|TRBD2|16|TRBV12-3/TRBV12-4|TRBJ2-7
CASSYKGGLAGAEQYF
TGTGCCAGCAGTTACAAAGGCGGGCTAGCGGGAGCCGAGCAGTACTTC
>.|.|17|TRBV5-1|TRBJ2-2
CASSSVGTGKHTGELFF
TGCGCCAGCAGTTCTGTAGGTACAGGGAAGCACACCGGGGAGCTGTTTTTT
>.|.|13|TRBV12-3/TRBV12-4|TRBJ1-2
CASRPGTLGGYTF
TGTGCCAGCAGACCCGGGACTTTGGGGGGCTACACCTTC
>many|.|15|TRBV27|TRBJ2-7
CASRPPRGARVEQYF
TGTGCCAGCAGGCCACCCCGGGGGGCGCGGGTCGAGCAGTACTTC
>once|.|14|TRBV4-1|TRBJ1-1
CASRPTSGNTEAFF
TGCGCCAGCAGGCCAACGAGTGGGAACACTGAAGCTTTCTTT
>many|TRBD1|14|TRBV27|TRBJ1-1
CASRRDRGQAEAFF
TGTGCCAGCAGGCGGGACAGGGGGCAAGCTGAAGCTTTCTTT
>few|.|15|TRBV7-8|TRBJ1-5
CASSLSGGPNQPQHF
TGTGCCAGCAGCTTAAGCGGAGGGCCTAATCAGCCCCAGCATTTT
>many|TRBD1|15|TRBV5-4|TRBJ2-7
CASSSYRGRVHEQYF
TGTGCCAGCAGCTCATACAGGGGAAGGGTCCACGAGCAGTACTTC
>.|TRBD2|13|TRBV6-1|TRBJ2-7
CASRGAGDHEQYF
TGTGCCAGCAGGGGAGCGGGAGACCACGAGCAGTACTTC
>many|TRBD1|15|TRBV24-1|TRBJ1-5
CATTRDRGGNQPQHF
TGTGCCACCACCCGGGACAGGGGAGGCAATCAGCCCCAGCATTTT
>.|.|14|TRBV5-4|TRBJ1-1
CASSLEAVRAEAFF
TGTGCCAGCAGCTTGGAGGCGGTAAGGGCTGAAGCTTTCTTT
>.|.|14|TRBV28|TRBJ2-7
CASSLPGVGYEQYF
TGTGCCAGCAGTTTACCCGGTGTTGGCTACGAGCAGTACTTC
>.|.|15|TRBV15|TRBJ2-5
CATSRDQGTGETQYF
TGTGCCACCAGCAGAGATCAAGGAACTGGGGAGACCCAGTACTTC
>once|.|15|TRBV15|TRBJ2-5
CATSRDAGAGETQYF
TGTGCCACCAGCAGAGATGCTGGGGCTGGGGAGACCCAGTACTTC
>many|.|12|TRBV6-5|TRBJ2-7
CASSSPGNEQYF
TGTGCCAGCAGTTCCCCGGGAAACGAGCAGTACTTC
>many|TRBD1|14|TRBV6-5|TRBJ2-7
CASSSWDRLYEQYF
TGTGCCAGCAGTTCCTGGGACAGACTCTACGAGCAGTACTTC
>few|.|13|TRBV6-1|TRBJ1-1
CASTKQENTEAFF
TGTGCCAGTACTAAACAGGAGAACACTGAAGCTTTCTTT
>many|.|13|TRBV12-3/TRBV12-4|TRBJ2-5
CASSFSSLETQYF
TGTGCCAGCAGTTTTTCTAGTCTCGAGACCCAGTACTTC
>.|.|20|TRBV6-2/TRBV6-3|TRBJ2-4
CASSYGAPGGVTLAKNIQYF
TGTGCCAGCAGTTACGGGGCACCCGGAGGGGTCACTTTAGCCAAAAACATTCAGTACTTC
>many|.|14|TRBV28|TRBJ2-7
CASRVGTVSYEQYF
TGTGCCAGCAGAGTGGGTACAGTCTCCTACGAGCAGTACTTC
>.|.|15|TRBV7-2|TRBJ2-2
CASSLQGGGTGELFF
TGTGCCAGCAGCTTACAAGGCGGCGGCACCGGGGAGCTGTTTTTT
>many|TRBD2|18|TRBV6-2/TRBV6-3|TRBJ2-7
CASSYSPTGGGRAYEQYF
TGTGCCAGCAGTTATAGCCCCACCGGGGGCGGGAGGGCCTACGAGCAGTACTTC
>many|TRBD1|14|TRBV28|TRBJ1-1
CASSRTGEGTEAFF
TGTGCCAGCAGTCGGACAGGGGAAGGCACTGAAGCTTTCTTT
>many|TRBD2|14|TRBV5-1|TRBJ2-7
CASSLEAGAGEQYF
TGCGCCAGCAGCTTGGAGGCGGGAGCGGGCGAGCAGTACTTC
>.|.|14|TRBV5-1|TRBJ1-6
CASSPGTFNSPLHF
TGCGCCAGCAGCCCCGGGACATTTAATTCACCCCTCCACTTT
>many|.|14|TRBV12-3/TRBV12-4|TRBJ2-2
CASRTLVDTGELFF
TGTGCCAGCAGAACCCTAGTAGACACCGGGGAGCTGTTTTTT
>many|.|14|TRBV28|TRBJ2-7
CASSLETSGYEQYF
TGTGCCAGCAGTTTGGAAACAAGCGGATACGAGCAGTACTTC
>.|.|8|TRBV11-3|TRBJ2-4
CASSSKYF
TGTGCCAGCAGCTCGAAGTACTTC
>few|TRBD1|17|TRBV24-1|TRBJ2-5
CATSDGLTGALLETQYF
TGTGCCACCAGTGATGGATTGACAGGGGCCTTATTGGAGACCCAGTACTTC
>many|TRBD1|15|TRBV6-5|TRBJ2-5
CASSYYQGAGETQYF
TGTGCCAGCAGTTACTATCAGGGGGCGGGAGAGACCCAGTACTTC
>many|TRBD1|12|TRBV19|TRBJ2-7
CASGRQGYEQYF
TGTGCCAGTGGTCGACAGGGCTACGAGCAGTACTTC
>.|TRBD1|14|TRBV12-3/TRBV12-4|TRBJ1-1
CASSFNRGDTEAFF
TGTGCCAGCAGTTTCAACAGGGGAGACACTGAAGCTTTCTTT
>many|.|15|TRBV6-5|TRBJ1-5
CASSPGRNSNQPQHF
TGTGCCAGCAGCCCTGGACGCAATAGCAATCAGCCCCAGCATTTT